Included here is one T cell receptor beta chain sequence, with context. Its antigen is unknown. These data belong to a study of cytomegalovirus exposure and HLA in healthy donors. Overall study results and limits: In a later analysis, approximately 15,000 TCR beta sequences were associated with HLA alleles at 0.05 false discovery rate.

Between the trimmed V and J ends, which lost 4 bases and 0 bases, there was a span of 10 bases. There are 14 residues in the CDR3. The germline gives CDR1 SGHRS, CDR2 YFSETQ. Regarding donors, all were healthy bone marrow donors. PCR amplification relied on 60 Vbeta primers (plus 13 Jbeta primers). TCRdb's table, derived via immunoSEQ multiplex PCR, lists solely in-frame clones and lacks some. This sample has over 150,000 clones, with roughly 80% found just once. This clonotype was obtained from a human donor in good health. The sequenced sample consisted of PBMCs. The rearrangement joins TRBV5-1 to TRBJ1-1, with D possibly matching TRBD1 (6 bases). CDR3 amino acids: CASSLTGMNTEAFF. The CDR3 DNA is TGCGCCAGCAGCCTGACAGGAATGAACACTGAAGCTTTCTTT.